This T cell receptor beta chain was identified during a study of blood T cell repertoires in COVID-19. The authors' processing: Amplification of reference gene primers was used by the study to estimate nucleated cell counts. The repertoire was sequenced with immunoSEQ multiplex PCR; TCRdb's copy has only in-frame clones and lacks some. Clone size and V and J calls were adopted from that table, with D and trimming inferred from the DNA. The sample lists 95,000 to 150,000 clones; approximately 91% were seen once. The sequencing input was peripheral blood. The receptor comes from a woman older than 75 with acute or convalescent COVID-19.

The CDR3 spells CASSSRAVGTGYYSPLHF. CDR3 nucleotide sequence: TGTGCCAGCAGCTCCCGAGCTGTCGGGACAGGGTATTATTCACCCCTCCACTTT. The rearrangement links TRBV5-6 to TRBJ1-6; TRBD1 matches 9 bases. Germline V gene data show CDR1 as SGHDT and CDR2 as YYEEEE. V lost 3 bases, J lost 8 bases, and 15 bases stayed unmatched. The CDR3 consists of 18 residues.